This TCR beta chain comes out of a study of vaccination effects on CD4 cells after COVID-19. About the study: A couple of convalescent pre-vaccine samples were taken 142 and 148 days post-diagnosis.

This CDR3 comprises 15 residues. V was pared by 5 bases and J by 9 bases, with 23 bases between. Germline V gene lookup returns CDR1 SGHVS and CDR2 FQNEAQ. TCRdb keeps only in-frame clones here, not all; method: immunoSEQ multiplex PCR. Of roughly 26,000 clones listed, around three quarters are singletons. As concerns this clone: What it binds is unknown.

Sequencing followed a ViraFEST assay step that expanded antigen-specific CD4+ T cells with viral peptide pools. The authors isolated CD4+ T cells after around nine days of culture. The person had a PCR-confirmed SARS-CoV-2 infection during March to December 2020. Cultures received IL-2 medium that replaced half the medium on days 3 and 7. This receptor was taken from a human donor who had a prior SARS-CoV-2 infection. The V gene is TRBV7-8, the J gene TRBJ2-7; possible D gene TRBD2, 5 bases. The specimen comprised CD4+ T cells from PBMCs cultured with HCoV-NL63 spike peptides, sampled before COVID-19 vaccination. The CDR3 DNA follows: TGTGCCAGCAGCAAACAGTCGCCTCGGGGAGAAGGGCAGTACTTC. This gives the protein CASSKQSPRGEGQYF.